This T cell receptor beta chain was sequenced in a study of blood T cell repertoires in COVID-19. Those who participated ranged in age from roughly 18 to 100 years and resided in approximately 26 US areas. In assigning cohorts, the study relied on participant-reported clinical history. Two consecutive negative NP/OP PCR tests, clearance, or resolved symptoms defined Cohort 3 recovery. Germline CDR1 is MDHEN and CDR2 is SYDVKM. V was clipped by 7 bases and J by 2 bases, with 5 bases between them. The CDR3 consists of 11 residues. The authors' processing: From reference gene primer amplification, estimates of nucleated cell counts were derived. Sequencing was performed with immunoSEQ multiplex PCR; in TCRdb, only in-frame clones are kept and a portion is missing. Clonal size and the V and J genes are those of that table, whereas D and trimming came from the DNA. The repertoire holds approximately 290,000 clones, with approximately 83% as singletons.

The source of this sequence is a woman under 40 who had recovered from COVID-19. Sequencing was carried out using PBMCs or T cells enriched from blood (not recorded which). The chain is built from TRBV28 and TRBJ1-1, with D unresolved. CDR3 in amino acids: CASIANTEAFF. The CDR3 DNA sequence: TGTGCCAGCATAGCCAACACTGAAGCTTTCTTT.